This entry lists 6 T cell receptor beta chains sequenced from one sample in a study of glioma-infiltrating T cells after dendritic cell vaccination listed by TCRdb under 2016. Libraries were prepared through the immunoSEQ multiplex PCR assay. This immuneACCESS table, as held by TCRdb, lists in-frame sequences with V and J called but not all clones. Of the missing ones, under half trace to an unresolved V gene in checked studies; the others have no known cause. For this sample there are over 90,000 clones; 70% to 90% appear just once. In total, the top ten clones hold around 3% of the sample. Material: blood, obtained before dendritic cell vaccination. Receptor source: a human donor with glioblastoma.

This chain connects TRBV7-9 to TRBJ2-7; 7 bases match TRBD2. Trimming cost V 5 bases and J 0 bases; bases outside gene matches: 10. The CDR3 extends over 16 amino acids. Germline CDR1 reads SEHNR; CDR2 reads FQNEAQ (reference sequence). Here the CDR3 DNA reads TGTGCCAGCAGCCCACAGACTAGCCGGAGCTCCTACGAGCAGTACTTC. It encodes CASSPQTSRSSYEQYF.

The V call is TRBV4-2, the J call TRBJ2-5, with 8 positions matching TRBD2. The CDR3 extends over 16 amino acids. Unmatched junction bases numbered 8, after V lost 1 base and J lost 4 bases. Germline loops: CDR1 LGHNA, CDR2 YNFKEQ. The chain's CDR3 is CASSQVGVAGRETQYF. CDR3 nucleotide sequence: TGTGCCAGCAGCCAAGTCGGGGTAGCGGGGAGAGAGACCCAGTACTTC.

The genes are TRBV11-2 and TRBJ1-2; D unclear. Trimming removed 9 bases from V and 0 bases from J, with 17 bases in between. Germline-derived CDR1 and CDR2 are SGHAT and FQNNGV. The CDR3 is 15 residues long. The CDR3 region is CASTQWAGANYGYTF. The CDR3 bases are TGTGCCAGTACGCAGTGGGCGGGAGCTAACTATGGCTACACCTTC.

The rearrangement uses TRBV10-3 and TRBJ2-1, with a tentative D call TRBD2 (6 bases). V shed 3 bases and J shed 6 bases, with 12 bases lying between them. The CDR3 has 14 residues. Germline CDR1 reads ENHRY; CDR2 reads SYGVKD. CDR3 amino acids: CAISDLLGGNEQFF. CDR3 DNA: TGTGCCATCAGTGACCTCTTGGGGGGCAATGAGCAGTTCTTC.

V and J are TRBV19 and TRBJ1-5, with D possibly TRBD1 on 5 matching bases. V was shortened by 0 bases and J by 14 bases, with 17 bases between the two germline ends. This CDR3 spans 14 amino acids. Germline CDR1 LNHDA, CDR2 SQIVND (reference sequence). The CDR3 nucleotides are TGTGCCAGTAGTATAGATCCCGCCGGGGGTAGGGAGCATTTT. Amino acid sequence: CASSIDPAGGREHF.

This clone showed up just a few times. The chain is built from TRBV6-1 and TRBJ2-7, with TRBD1 matching 8 bases. Germline values: CDR1 MNHNS, CDR2 SASEGT. V lost 2 bases to trimming and J lost 4 bases; unmatched junction nucleotides: 4. The CDR3 is 14 residues long. Written as DNA, the CDR3 is TGTGCCAGCAGTGAATGGCGGGACAGGTACGAGCAGTACTTC. It yields the protein CASSEWRDRYEQYF.